These 23 T cell receptor beta chains share one sample of origin, sequenced in a study of blood T cell repertoires in COVID-19. Libraries were prepared by immunoSEQ multiplex PCR; TCRdb keeps only in-frame clonotypes and omits some of them. The sample includes around 120,000 clones, 80% of them seen just once. Sequenced material: peripheral blood. These receptor sequences come from a human donor in a cohort sampled during active COVID-19.

This chain links TRBV27 with TRBJ1-1; D possibly corresponds to TRBD1 (5 bases). The CDR3 extends over 15 amino acids. Trimming stripped 6 bases from V and 4 bases from J, with 18 bases between. Germline lookup yields CDR1 MNHEY and CDR2 SMNVEV (reference sequence). Here the CDR3 DNA reads TGTGCCAGCAGCGATGGGGGGGGTGGCGGCACTGAAGCTTTCTTT. Translating it yields CASSDGGGGGTEAFF.

The chain recombines TRBV19 with TRBJ1-2; D unclear. CDR1 LNHDA and CDR2 SQIVND come from the germline V gene (reference sequence). With 3 bases removed from V and 3 bases from J, the gap between germline ends came to 8 bases. The CDR3 extends over 13 amino acids. In DNA, the CDR3 is TGTGCCAGTAGTATGGGCCGACACTATGGCTACACCTTC. Its translation is CASSMGRHYGYTF.

The chain uses TRBV6-6 and TRBJ2-7; 11 nucleotides match TRBD1. CDR3 size: 13 residues. Trimming at V came to 8 bases and at J to 1 base, leaving 1 base not matched to a gene. Germline V gene data show CDR1 as MNHNY and CDR2 as SVGAGI (reference sequence). The CDR3 nucleotides read TGTGCCAGCGGACAGGGGGCTTCCTACGAGCAGTACTTC. It yields the protein CASGQGASYEQYF.

This chain uses TRBV27 with TRBJ2-2; maybe TRBD2 (7 bases). Trimming removed 6 bases from V and 5 bases from J, with 19 bases in between. The CDR3 extends over 16 amino acids. CDR1 and CDR2 (germline): MNHEY, SMNVEV (reference sequence). The CDR3 bases are TGTGCCAGCAGAGGCGGGAGAGGGGGGACGACCGGGGAGCTGTTTTTT. Its translation: CASRGGRGGTTGELFF.

This clone was detected a few times. The V gene is TRBV7-9, the J gene TRBJ2-7, with TRBD1 matching over 9 bases. V shed 3 bases, J shed 7 bases, and the junction held 10 bases outside the gene matches. Germline lookup yields CDR1 SEHNR and CDR2 FQNEAQ (reference sequence). The CDR3 runs 15 residues. As DNA, the CDR3 is TGTGCCAGCAGCTTCCCGGGACAGGGACAGGAAGAGCAGTACTTC. Protein: CASSFPGQGQEEQYF.

V and J are TRBV28 and TRBJ2-3, with 7 bases identical to TRBD2. The V gene end was trimmed by 2 bases and the J gene end by 3 bases; junction bases not matched to a gene: 2. The germline gives CDR1 MDHEN, CDR2 SYDVKM. CDR3 length: 14 amino acids. Here the CDR3 reads CASSLAGETDTQYF. The CDR3 nucleotides are TGTGCCAGCAGTTTAGCGGGGGAGACAGATACGCAGTATTTT. Full variable domain (outside the CDR3, taken from reference TRBV28 and TRBJ2-3): DVKVTQSSRYLVKRTGEKVFLECVQDMDHENMFWYRQDPGLGLRLIYFSYDVKMKEKGDIPEGYSVSREKKERFSLILESASTNQTSMYLCASSLAGETDTQYFGPGTRLTVL.

The chain employs TRBV3-1 (or the pseudogene TRBV3-2) and TRBJ2-1, with 12 bases that match TRBD2. CDR3 size: 15 residues. Germline assignment: CDR1 LGHDT and CDR2 YNNKEL (reference sequence). V shed 5 bases, J shed 5 bases, and the junction held 4 bases outside the gene matches. The CDR3 is CASSATSGGDNEQFF. The CDR3 nucleotides read TGTGCCAGCAGCGCGACTAGCGGGGGAGACAATGAGCAGTTCTTC.

This clone was picked up one time. The gene calls are TRBV6-5 and TRBJ1-1; 8 bases line up with TRBD1. The V segment lost 5 bases and the J segment 1 base; nucleotides outside the gene matches: 6. Germline CDR1 reads MNHEY; CDR2 reads SVGAGI. The CDR3 has 15 amino acids. The CDR3 loop is CASSPGGSGNTEAFF. Written as DNA, the CDR3 is TGTGCCAGCAGTCCAGGGGGCTCAGGGAACACTGAAGCTTTCTTT.

The chain has TRBV10-3 and TRBJ2-2; D not certain. The CDR3 totals 16 residues. Trimming took 6 bases from V and 6 from J, leaving 20 bases between them. Germline CDR1 and CDR2: ENHRY and SYGVKD. CDR3: CAISPPTPMGPGELFF. CDR3 in DNA: TGTGCCATCAGCCCTCCGACACCCATGGGTCCCGGGGAGCTGTTTTTT.

V is TRBV7-2 and J is TRBJ2-5, with 7 nucleotides matching TRBD2. Germline lookup yields CDR1 SGHTA and CDR2 FQGNSA. J lost 2 bases, V lost 4 bases, and 19 bases had no gene match. This CDR3 spans 19 amino acids. The CDR3 spells CASSSRLGFGAGRQETQYF. CDR3 DNA: TGTGCCAGCAGCTCCCGCCTCGGTTTTGGAGCGGGGAGGCAAGAGACCCAGTACTTC.

The rearrangement joins TRBV6-4 to TRBJ2-1, with 15 positions matching TRBD2. CDR3 length: 16 amino acids. Germline loops: CDR1 MRHNA, CDR2 SNTAGT. V was clipped by 7 bases and J by 11 bases; unmatched bases: 12. CDR3 nucleotides: TGTGCCAGCAAAGCTGACGGACTAGCGGGAGGGATAAAGCAGTTCTTC. Its translation: CASKADGLAGGIKQFF.

The rearrangement links TRBV6-6 to TRBJ1-5, with D maybe TRBD1 (5 bases). Germline values: CDR1 MNHNY, CDR2 SVGAGI (reference sequence). This CDR3 is 13 amino acids long. Trimming pared 4 bases from V and 8 bases from J, leaving 12 bases between. CDR3 in amino acids: CASSSQAPEPQHF. As DNA, the CDR3 is TGTGCCAGCAGTTCACAGGCGCCGGAGCCCCAGCATTTT.

V and J are TRBV11-3 and TRBJ2-4, with TRBD2 matching over 9 bases. Germline values: CDR1 SGHNT, CDR2 YENEEA. After removal of 6 bases from V and 0 bases from J, the junction contained 6 bases not matched to a gene. The CDR3 contains 16 residues. CDR3 nucleotides: TGTGCCAGCAGTCCTCTAGCGGGGCTAGCCAAAAACATTCAGTACTTC. Its translation is CASSPLAGLAKNIQYF.

The V and J genes are TRBV2 and TRBJ2-5, with D tentatively TRBD2 (5 bases). The CDR3 spans 14 residues. The V end lost 3 bases, the J end lost 1 base, and 9 bases lay between the germline ends. Germline CDR1 reads SNHLY; CDR2 reads FYNNEI. CDR3 protein: CASSEEAFQETQYF. The CDR3 coding sequence is TGTGCCAGCAGTGAGGAGGCCTTCCAAGAGACCCAGTACTTC.

The chain links TRBV9 to TRBJ2-1, with 8 bases aligning to TRBD1. After removal of 4 bases from V and 4 bases from J, the junction contained 4 bases not matched to a gene. Germline CDR1 and CDR2: SGDLS and YYNGEE. CDR3 length: 14 residues. CDR3 sequence: CASSLGQGYNEQFF. The CDR3 DNA follows: TGTGCCAGCAGCCTCGGACAGGGATACAATGAGCAGTTCTTC.

The chain is built from TRBV2 and TRBJ2-2, with 7 bases aligning to TRBD2. J lost 0 bases, V lost 9 bases, and 4 bases had no gene match. Germline V lookup: CDR1 SNHLY, CDR2 FYNNEI. The CDR3 length is 14 residues. The CDR3: CASLAGPNTGELFF. The CDR3 nucleotides are TGTGCCAGTTTAGCGGGCCCGAACACCGGGGAGCTGTTTTTT.

The V gene is TRBV9, the J gene TRBJ2-5; weak D call: TRBD2 (6 bases). The V and J ends lost 4 bases and 4 bases respectively, with 14 bases between them. The CDR3 contains 14 residues. The germline V gene has CDR1 SGDLS and CDR2 YYNGEE. The CDR3 sequence: CASSPAGFTETQYF. CDR3 nucleotide sequence: TGTGCCAGCAGCCCCGCGGGGTTTACAGAGACCCAGTACTTC.

V usage is TRBV19 and J usage is TRBJ2-5; the match to TRBD1 covers 8 bases. CDR3 length equals 15 residues. Germline V gives CDR1 LNHDA, CDR2 SQIVND (reference sequence). J was trimmed by 6 bases and V by 1 base; bases with no gene match: 7. CDR3 loop: CASSIARQGTKTQYF. CDR3 in DNA: TGTGCCAGTAGTATAGCCCGACAGGGGACGAAGACCCAGTACTTC.

The chain joins TRBV18 to TRBJ2-7; D is undetermined. The V end lost 2 bases, the J end lost 0 bases, and 11 bases lay between the germline ends. Germline lookup yields CDR1 KGHSH and CDR2 LQKENI. CDR3 length equals 15 residues. This CDR3 reads CASSPVGSSSYEQYF. CDR3 nucleotide sequence: TGTGCCAGCTCACCAGTGGGTTCTAGCTCCTACGAGCAGTACTTC.

Here the CDR3 DNA reads TGCGCCAGCAGCCAGGGACACGGGGCTAACACTGAAGCTTTCTTT. Translating gives CASSQGHGANTEAFF. The chain employs TRBV5-1 and TRBJ1-1; D is perhaps TRBD1 (6 bases). The germline CDR1 and CDR2 sequences are SGHRS and YFSETQ. Between the trimmed V and J ends, which lost 4 bases and 2 bases, there was a span of 15 bases. The CDR3 is made up of 15 amino acids.

The J gene is TRBJ2-7, the V gene TRBV6-6; 7 nucleotides match TRBD1. V lost 7 bases and J lost 3; bases outside the gene matches: 3. The CDR3 is 12 amino acids. The germline V gene has CDR1 MNHNY and CDR2 SVGAGI (reference sequence). CDR3 sequence (DNA): TGTGCCAGCAACCGGGACAGCTACGAGCAGTACTTC. Translated, it gives CASNRDSYEQYF.

The chain uses TRBV28 and TRBJ1-2; TRBD1 aligns across 9 bases. CDR1 is MDHEN and CDR2 is SYDVKM in the germline V gene. CDR3 length equals 14 residues. Trimming at V came to 5 bases and at J to 7 bases, leaving 8 bases not matched to a gene. The CDR3 sequence is CASSQDRGWVGYTF. The CDR3 region has the DNA TGTGCCAGCAGTCAAGACAGGGGGTGGGTTGGCTACACCTTC.

The chain couples TRBV29-1 to TRBJ2-7; 10 bases line up with TRBD1. In germline, CDR1 is SQVTM, CDR2 ANQGSEA. The J segment lost 1 base and the V segment lost 4 bases, leaving 1 base of the junction unmatched. The CDR3 sequence is 13 residues long. The chain's CDR3 is CSVVGQGSYEQYF. CDR3 nucleotide sequence: TGCAGCGTTGTGGGACAGGGGTCCTACGAGCAGTACTTC.